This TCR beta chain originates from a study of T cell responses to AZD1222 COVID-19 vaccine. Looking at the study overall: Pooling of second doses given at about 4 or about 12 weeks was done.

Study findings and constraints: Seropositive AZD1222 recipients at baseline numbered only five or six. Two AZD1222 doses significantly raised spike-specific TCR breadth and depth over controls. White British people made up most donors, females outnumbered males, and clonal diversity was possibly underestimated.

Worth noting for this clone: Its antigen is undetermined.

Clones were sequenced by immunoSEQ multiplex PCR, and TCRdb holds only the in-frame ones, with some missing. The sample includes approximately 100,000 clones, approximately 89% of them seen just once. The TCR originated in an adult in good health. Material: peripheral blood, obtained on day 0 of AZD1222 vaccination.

DNA of the CDR3: TGTGCCAGCAGTGCAGACACCGGGGAGCTGTTTTTT. This translates into CASSADTGELFF. This chain links TRBV2 with TRBJ2-2; D remains unclear. The CDR3 extends over 12 amino acids. The V gene's germline CDR1 is SNHLY and CDR2 FYNNEI. V was clipped by 4 bases and J by 3 bases, with 3 bases between them.